The 2 T cell receptor beta chains given below trace back to one sample, sequenced in a study of post-analysis software for immune sequencing data (dated by TCRdb to the mid-2010s). The receptor library was made with PCR. The sample was run on an Illumina HiSeq 2500. To reduce PCR and sequencing biases, unique molecular identifiers were incorporated into the TCR beta cDNA libraries. Using fastp trimming at Q25 and MiXCR clonotype assembly, TCRdb reanalyzed the public sequencing data and kept in-frame beta chains. A single entry per CDR3 protein holds the most common genes and DNA from its merged rows. The sample contains 350,000 to 450,000 distinct CDR3 sequences, roughly 40% of them found a single time. The leading ten clones occupy 6% to 9% of the sample. For these receptors, no antigen is known. Summary of the overall study and its limitations: Patients showed significantly higher frequencies than controls for about five TRBV segments, among them TRBV5-6, TRBV5-1 and TRBV20-1.

Sequenced material: blood. The receptors were gathered from a girl aged 2-15 years with multiple sclerosis.

This clonotype has only a few counts. The chain combines TRBV7-2 with TRBJ2-1, with 7 bases lining up with TRBD2. V dropped 1 base and J dropped 3; count of bases not matched to a gene: 6. CDR1 SGHTA and CDR2 FQGNSA come from the germline V gene. The CDR3 runs to 16 residues. In nucleotides, the CDR3 is TGTGCCAGCAGCTTAGAGGCTAGCGGTTACTACAATGAGCAGTTCTTC. It is translated as CASSLEASGYYNEQFF.

This clonotype was detected only a few times. This chain joins TRBV3-1 and TRBJ2-7; D is ambiguous. The CDR3 length is 17 residues. CDR1 LGHDT and CDR2 YNNKEL come from the germline V gene (reference sequence). V gave up 0 bases and J gave up 6 bases, with 21 bases separating them. CDR3 protein: CASSQDEKDRAWIEQYF. The DNA for the CDR3 is TGTGCCAGCAGCCAAGATGAGAAGGACCGAGCATGGATCGAGCAGTACTTC.